The clone carrying this T cell receptor beta chain has a handful of counts. TCRdb reprocessed the RACE reads with MiXCR, giving one entry per CDR3 protein. This sample carries around 120,000 distinct CDR3 sequences, 8% to 13% of them seen once, and the ten largest clones take around 3.5%. The sample belongs to a study of human T cells and chemical hapten exposure. Overall study context: Patch tests put 0.01% DPC on the upper back, and the results were checked at 6 days.

This sample's time point: patch test 1, 2 weeks after DPC sensitization. The treatment: therapeutic diphenylcyclopropenone sensitization with weekly scalp DPC. Phlebotomy was performed prior to application of every patch test. The CDR3 consists of 15 residues. V lost 0 bases and J 6 bases, leaving 15 bases between the germline ends. The V gene's germline CDR1 is SGHRS and CDR2 YFSETQ. This TCR derives from a woman between 40 and 55 years old with alopecia areata. Some clones in this sample may be carry-over from other donors' samples. The chain recombines TRBV5-1 with TRBJ1-2; D unclear. Sequencing was performed on whole blood, taken in connection with sensitization to the hapten diphenylcyclopropenone (DPC). CDR3: CASSLALGGSDGYTF. DNA of the CDR3: TGCGCCAGCAGCTTGGCCTTAGGCGGATCGGATGGCTACACCTTC. The complete variable domain, with remaining parts taken from reference TRBV5-1 and TRBJ1-2, reads KAGVTQTPRYLIKTRGQQVTLSCSPISGHRSVSWYQQTPGQGLQFLFEYFSETQRNKGNFPGRFSGRQFSNSRSEMNVSTLELGDSALYLCASSLALGGSDGYTFGSGTRLTVV.